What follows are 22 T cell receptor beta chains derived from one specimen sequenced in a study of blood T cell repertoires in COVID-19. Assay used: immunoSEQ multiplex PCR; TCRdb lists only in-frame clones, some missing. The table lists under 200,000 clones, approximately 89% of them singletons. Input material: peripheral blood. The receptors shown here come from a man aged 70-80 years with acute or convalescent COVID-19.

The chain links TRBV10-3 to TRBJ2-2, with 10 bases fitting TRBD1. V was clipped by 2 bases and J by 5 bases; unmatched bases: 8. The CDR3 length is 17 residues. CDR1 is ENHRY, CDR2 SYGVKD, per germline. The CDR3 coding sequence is TGTGCCATCAGTGAGGGCCCGCGACAGGGGGCAACCGGGGAGCTGTTTTTT. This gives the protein CAISEGPRQGATGELFF.

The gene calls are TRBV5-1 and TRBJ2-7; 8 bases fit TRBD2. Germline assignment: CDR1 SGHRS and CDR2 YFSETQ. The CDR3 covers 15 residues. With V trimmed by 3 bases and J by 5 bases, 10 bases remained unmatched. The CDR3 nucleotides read TGCGCCAGCAGCTACACTAGCGGAACGTGGAACGAGCAGTACTTC. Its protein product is CASSYTSGTWNEQYF. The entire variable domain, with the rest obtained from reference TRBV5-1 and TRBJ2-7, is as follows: KAGVTQTPRYLIKTRGQQVTLSCSPISGHRSVSWYQQTPGQGLQFLFEYFSETQRNKGNFPGRFSGRQFSNSRSEMNVSTLELGDSALYLCASSYTSGTWNEQYFGPGTRLTVT.

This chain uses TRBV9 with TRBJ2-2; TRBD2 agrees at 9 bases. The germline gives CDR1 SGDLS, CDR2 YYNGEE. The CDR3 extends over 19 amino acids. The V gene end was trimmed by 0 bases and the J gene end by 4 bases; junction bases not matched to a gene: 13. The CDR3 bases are TGTGCCAGCAGCGTAGATCCCCGACCTAGCGGGGCGGGCACCGGGGAGCTGTTTTTT. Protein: CASSVDPRPSGAGTGELFF.

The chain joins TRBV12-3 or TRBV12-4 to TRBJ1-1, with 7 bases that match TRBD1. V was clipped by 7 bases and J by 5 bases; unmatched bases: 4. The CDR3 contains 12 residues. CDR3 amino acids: CASTGTDTEAFF. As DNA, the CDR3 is TGTGCCAGCACCGGGACAGATACTGAAGCTTTCTTT.

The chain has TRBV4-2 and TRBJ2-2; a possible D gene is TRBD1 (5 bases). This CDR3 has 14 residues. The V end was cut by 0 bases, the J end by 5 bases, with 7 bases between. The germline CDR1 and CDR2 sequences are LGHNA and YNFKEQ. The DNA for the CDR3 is TGTGCCAGCAGCCAAGAGAAGGGGACCGGGGAGCTGTTTTTT. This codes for CASSQEKGTGELFF.

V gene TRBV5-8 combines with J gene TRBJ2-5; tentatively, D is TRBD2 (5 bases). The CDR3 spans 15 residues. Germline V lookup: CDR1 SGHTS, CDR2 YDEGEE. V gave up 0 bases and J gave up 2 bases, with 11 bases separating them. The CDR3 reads CASSLAGTLQETQYF. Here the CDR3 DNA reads TGTGCCAGCAGCTTGGCGGGAACTTTACAAGAGACCCAGTACTTC.

This CDR3 is CASSFTVESYEQYF. The CDR3 nucleotides read TGCGCCAGCAGCTTCACAGTCGAGTCCTACGAGCAGTACTTC. V gene TRBV5-1 combines with J gene TRBJ2-7, with D unclear. The CDR3 loop spans 14 amino acids. CDR1 is SGHRS and CDR2 is YFSETQ in the germline V gene. V was shortened by 2 bases and J by 1 base, with 10 bases between the two germline ends.

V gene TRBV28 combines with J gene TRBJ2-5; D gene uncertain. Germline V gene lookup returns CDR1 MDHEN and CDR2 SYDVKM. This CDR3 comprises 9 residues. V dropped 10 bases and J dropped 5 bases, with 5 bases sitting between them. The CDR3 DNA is TGTGCCACCCGGGAGACCCAGTACTTC. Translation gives CATRETQYF.

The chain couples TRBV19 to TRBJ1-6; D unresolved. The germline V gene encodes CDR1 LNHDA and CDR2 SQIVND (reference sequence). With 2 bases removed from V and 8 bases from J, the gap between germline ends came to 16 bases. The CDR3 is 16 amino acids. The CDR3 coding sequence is TGTGCCAGTAGTATAAATCGGGGAGACCTATATTCACCCCTCCACTTT. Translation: CASSINRGDLYSPLHF.

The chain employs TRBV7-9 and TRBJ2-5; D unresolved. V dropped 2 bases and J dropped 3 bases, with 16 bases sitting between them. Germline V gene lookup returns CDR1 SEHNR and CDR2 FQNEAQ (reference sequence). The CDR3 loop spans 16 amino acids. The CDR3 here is CASSLILEQKKETQYF. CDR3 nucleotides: TGTGCCAGCAGCTTAATTTTGGAACAGAAAAAAGAGACCCAGTACTTC.

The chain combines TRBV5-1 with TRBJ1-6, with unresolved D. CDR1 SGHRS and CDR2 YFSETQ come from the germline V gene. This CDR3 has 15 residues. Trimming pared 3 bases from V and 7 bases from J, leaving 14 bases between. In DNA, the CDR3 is TGCGCCAGCAGCTGGGGAGCTGGACGGAATTCACCCCTCCACTTT. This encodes CASSWGAGRNSPLHF. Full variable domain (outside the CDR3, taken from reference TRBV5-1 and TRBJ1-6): KAGVTQTPRYLIKTRGQQVTLSCSPISGHRSVSWYQQTPGQGLQFLFEYFSETQRNKGNFPGRFSGRQFSNSRSEMNVSTLELGDSALYLCASSWGAGRNSPLHFGNGTRLTVT.

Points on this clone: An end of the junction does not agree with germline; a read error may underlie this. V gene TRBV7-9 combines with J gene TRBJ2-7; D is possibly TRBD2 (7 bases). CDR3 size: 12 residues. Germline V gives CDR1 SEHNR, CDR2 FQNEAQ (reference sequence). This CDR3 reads CASNLRGAEQYF. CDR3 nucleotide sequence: TGTGCCAGCAACTTACGGGGGGCCGAGCAGTACTTC.

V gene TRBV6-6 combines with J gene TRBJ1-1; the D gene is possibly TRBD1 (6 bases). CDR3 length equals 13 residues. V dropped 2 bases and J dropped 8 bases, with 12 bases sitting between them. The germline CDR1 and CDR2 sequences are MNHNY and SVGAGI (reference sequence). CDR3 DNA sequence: TGTGCCAGCAGTTACCCGGGTCAGGGGGAAGCTTTCTTT. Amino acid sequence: CASSYPGQGEAFF.

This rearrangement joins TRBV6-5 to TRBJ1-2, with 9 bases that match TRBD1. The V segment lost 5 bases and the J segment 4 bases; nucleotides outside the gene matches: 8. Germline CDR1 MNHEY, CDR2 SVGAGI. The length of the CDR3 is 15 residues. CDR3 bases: TGTGCCAGCAGTCCCACAGGGGGCCTCGGCTATGGCTACACCTTC. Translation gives CASSPTGGLGYGYTF.

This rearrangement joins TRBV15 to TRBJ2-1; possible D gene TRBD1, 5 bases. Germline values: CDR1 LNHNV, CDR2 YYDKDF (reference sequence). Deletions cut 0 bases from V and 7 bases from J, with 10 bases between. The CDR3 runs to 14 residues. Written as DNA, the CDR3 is TGTGCCACCAGCAGAGATCAGGGTAGGAATGAGCAGTTCTTC. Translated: CATSRDQGRNEQFF.

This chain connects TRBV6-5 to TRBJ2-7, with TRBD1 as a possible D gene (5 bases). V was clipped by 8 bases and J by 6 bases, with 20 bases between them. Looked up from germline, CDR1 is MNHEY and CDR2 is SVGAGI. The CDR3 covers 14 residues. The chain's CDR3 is CASLRGRVMSEQYF. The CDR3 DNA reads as TGTGCCAGCCTAAGGGGCAGGGTGATGAGCGAGCAGTACTTC.

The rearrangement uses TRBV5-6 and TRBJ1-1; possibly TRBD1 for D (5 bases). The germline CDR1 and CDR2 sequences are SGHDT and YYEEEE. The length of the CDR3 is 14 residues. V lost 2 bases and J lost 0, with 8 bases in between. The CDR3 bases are TGTGCCAGCAGCTTTTCCAGGGTGAACACTGAAGCTTTCTTT. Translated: CASSFSRVNTEAFF.

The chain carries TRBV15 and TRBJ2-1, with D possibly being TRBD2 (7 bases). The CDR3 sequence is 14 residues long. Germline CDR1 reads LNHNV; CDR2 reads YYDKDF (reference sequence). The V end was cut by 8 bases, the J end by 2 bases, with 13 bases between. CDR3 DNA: TGTGCCACCCGGGGGGCGGGGACCTACAATGAGCAGTTCTTC. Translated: CATRGAGTYNEQFF.

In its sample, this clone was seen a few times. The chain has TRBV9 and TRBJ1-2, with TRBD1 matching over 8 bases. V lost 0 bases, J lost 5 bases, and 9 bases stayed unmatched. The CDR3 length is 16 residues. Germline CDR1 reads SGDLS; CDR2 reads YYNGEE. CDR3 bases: TGTGCCAGCAGCGTAGATGGTAGGACAGGGCGTTATGGCTACACCTTC. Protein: CASSVDGRTGRYGYTF.

CDR3 in amino acids: CASSLRTGATTNEKLFF. CDR3 nucleotide sequence: TGTGCCAGCAGTTTGAGAACAGGCGCCACAACTAATGAAAAACTGTTTTTT. This chain links TRBV28 with TRBJ1-4; weak D call: TRBD1 (5 bases). Trimming cost V 3 bases and J 0 bases, with 14 bases left between them. The CDR3 is 17 amino acids. Germline V gene lookup returns CDR1 MDHEN and CDR2 SYDVKM. Supplemented by reference TRBV28 and TRBJ1-4, the full variable domain reads DVKVTQSSRYLVKRTGEKVFLECVQDMDHENMFWYRQDPGLGLRLIYFSYDVKMKEKGDIPEGYSVSREKKERFSLILESASTNQTSMYLCASSLRTGATTNEKLFFGSGTQLSVL.

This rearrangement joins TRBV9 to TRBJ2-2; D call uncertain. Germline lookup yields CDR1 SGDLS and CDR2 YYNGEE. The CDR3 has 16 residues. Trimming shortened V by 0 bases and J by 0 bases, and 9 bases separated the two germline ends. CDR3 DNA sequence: TGTGCCAGCAGCGTAGCAGTCGGGTCGAACACCGGGGAGCTGTTTTTT. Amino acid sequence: CASSVAVGSNTGELFF.

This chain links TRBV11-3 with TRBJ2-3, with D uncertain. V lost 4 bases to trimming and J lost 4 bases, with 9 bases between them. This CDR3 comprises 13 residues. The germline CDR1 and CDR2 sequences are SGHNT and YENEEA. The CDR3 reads CASSSNTADTQYF. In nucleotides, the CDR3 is TGTGCCAGCAGCTCAAATACGGCAGATACGCAGTATTTT.